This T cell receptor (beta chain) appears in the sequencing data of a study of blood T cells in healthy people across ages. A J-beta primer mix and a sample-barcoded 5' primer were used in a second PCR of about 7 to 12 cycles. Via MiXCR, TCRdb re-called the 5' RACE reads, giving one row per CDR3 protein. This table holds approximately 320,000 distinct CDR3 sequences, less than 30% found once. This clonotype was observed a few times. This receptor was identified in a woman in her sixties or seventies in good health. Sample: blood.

Here the CDR3 DNA reads TGTGCCAGCTCACAGAGTCAGGGCCAAGAGACCCAGTACTTC. It specifies CASSQSQGQETQYF. This chain joins TRBV18 and TRBJ2-5, with D maybe TRBD1 (5 bases). Germline CDR1 reads KGHSH; CDR2 reads LQKENI. V lost 4 bases, J lost 1 base, and 10 bases lay in between. This CDR3 region has 14 residues.